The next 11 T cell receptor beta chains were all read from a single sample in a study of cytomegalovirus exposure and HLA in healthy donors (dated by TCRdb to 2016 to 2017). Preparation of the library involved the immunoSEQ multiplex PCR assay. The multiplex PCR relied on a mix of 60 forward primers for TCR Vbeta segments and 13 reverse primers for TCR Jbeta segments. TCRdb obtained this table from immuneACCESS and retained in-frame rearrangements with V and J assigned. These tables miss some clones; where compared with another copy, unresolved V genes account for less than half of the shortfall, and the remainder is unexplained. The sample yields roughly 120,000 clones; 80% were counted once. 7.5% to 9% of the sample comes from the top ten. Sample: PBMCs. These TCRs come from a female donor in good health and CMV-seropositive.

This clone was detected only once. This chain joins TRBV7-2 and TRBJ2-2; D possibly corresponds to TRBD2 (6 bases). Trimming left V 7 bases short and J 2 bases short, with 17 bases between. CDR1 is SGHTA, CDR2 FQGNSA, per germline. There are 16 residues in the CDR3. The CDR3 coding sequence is TGTGCCAGCACCTTCCGGGACTGGTATAACACCGGGGAGCTGTTTTTT. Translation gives CASTFRDWYNTGELFF.

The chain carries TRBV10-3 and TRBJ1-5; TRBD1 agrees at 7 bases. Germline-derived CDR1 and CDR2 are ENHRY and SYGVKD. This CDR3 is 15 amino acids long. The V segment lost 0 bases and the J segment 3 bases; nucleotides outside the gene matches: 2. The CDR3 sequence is CAISESGQTNQPQHF. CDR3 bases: TGTGCCATCAGTGAGTCGGGACAGACCAATCAGCCCCAGCATTTT.

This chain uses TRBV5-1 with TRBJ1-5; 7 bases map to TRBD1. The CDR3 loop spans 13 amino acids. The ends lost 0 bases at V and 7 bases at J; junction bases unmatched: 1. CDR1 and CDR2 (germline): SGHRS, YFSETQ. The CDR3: CASSLGQGQPQHF. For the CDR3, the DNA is TGCGCCAGCAGCTTGGGACAGGGACAGCCCCAGCATTTT. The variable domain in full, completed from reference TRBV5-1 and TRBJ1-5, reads KAGVTQTPRYLIKTRGQQVTLSCSPISGHRSVSWYQQTPGQGLQFLFEYFSETQRNKGNFPGRFSGRQFSNSRSEMNVSTLELGDSALYLCASSLGQGQPQHFGDGTRLSIL.

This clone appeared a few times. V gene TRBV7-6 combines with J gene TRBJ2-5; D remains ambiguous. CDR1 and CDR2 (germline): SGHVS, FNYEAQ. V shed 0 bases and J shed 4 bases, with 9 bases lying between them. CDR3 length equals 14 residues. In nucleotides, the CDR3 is TGTGCCAGCAGCTTAGCTCTGGGCTTAGAGACCCAGTACTTC. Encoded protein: CASSLALGLETQYF.

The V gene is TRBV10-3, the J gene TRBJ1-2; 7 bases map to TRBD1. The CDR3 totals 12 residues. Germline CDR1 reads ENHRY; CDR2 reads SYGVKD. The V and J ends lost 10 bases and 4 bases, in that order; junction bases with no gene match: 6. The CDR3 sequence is CATGQDSYGYTF. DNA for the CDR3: TGTGCCACCGGACAGGATTCCTATGGCTACACCTTC.

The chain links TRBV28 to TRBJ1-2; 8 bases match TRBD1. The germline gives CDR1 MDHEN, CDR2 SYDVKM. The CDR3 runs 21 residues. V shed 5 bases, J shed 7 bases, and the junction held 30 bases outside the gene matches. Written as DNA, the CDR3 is TGTGCCAGCAGTACTTATACCCGAGGACAGGGTCGAAACGGCATGACTTTTGGCTACACCTTC. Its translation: CASSTYTRGQGRNGMTFGYTF.

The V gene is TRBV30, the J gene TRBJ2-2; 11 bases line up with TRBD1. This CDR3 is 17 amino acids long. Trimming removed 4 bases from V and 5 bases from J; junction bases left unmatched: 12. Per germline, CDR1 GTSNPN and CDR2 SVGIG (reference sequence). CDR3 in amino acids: CAWKLWMGQGGTGELFF. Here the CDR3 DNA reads TGTGCCTGGAAACTTTGGATGGGACAGGGGGGTACCGGGGAGCTGTTTTTT.

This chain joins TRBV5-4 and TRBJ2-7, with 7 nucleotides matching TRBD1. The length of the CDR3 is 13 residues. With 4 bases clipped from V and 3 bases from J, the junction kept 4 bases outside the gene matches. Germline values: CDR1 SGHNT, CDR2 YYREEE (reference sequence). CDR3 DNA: TGTGCCAGCAGCCGGGACAGCTACTACGAGCAGTACTTC. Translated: CASSRDSYYEQYF.

In nucleotides, the CDR3 is TGCGCCAGCAGCGACGGGGACAGTTCTTTCTCTGGGGCCAACGTCCTGACTTTC. Translation: CASSDGDSSFSGANVLTF. The chain links TRBV5-1 to TRBJ2-6; 7 nucleotides agree with TRBD1. Germline CDR1 is SGHRS and CDR2 is YFSETQ. This CDR3 has 18 amino acids. Trimming removed 4 bases from V and 0 bases from J; junction bases left unmatched: 10.

CDR3 DNA: TGTGCCGGAGCTAGCGGGGCCGACACCGGGGAGCTGTTTTTT. Translated, it gives CAGASGADTGELFF. J is TRBJ2-2 and V is TRBV2; TRBD2 matches 9 bases. This CDR3 region has 14 residues. After removal of 11 bases from V and 3 bases from J, the junction contained 7 bases not matched to a gene. Looked up from germline, CDR1 is SNHLY and CDR2 is FYNNEI. The whole variable domain, remainder taken from reference TRBV2 and TRBJ2-2, is EPEVTQTPSHQVTQMGQEVILRCVPISNHLYFYWYRQILGQKVEFLVSFYNNEISEKSEIFDDQFSVERPDGSNFTLKIRSTKLEDSAMYFCAGASGADTGELFFGEGSRLTVL.

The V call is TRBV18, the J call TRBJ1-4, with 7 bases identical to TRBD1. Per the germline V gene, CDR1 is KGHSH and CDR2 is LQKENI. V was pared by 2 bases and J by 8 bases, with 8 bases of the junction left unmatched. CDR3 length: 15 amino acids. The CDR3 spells CASSPETAGGEKLFF. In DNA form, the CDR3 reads TGTGCCAGCTCACCAGAGACGGCAGGGGGGGAAAAACTGTTTTTT.